This TCR beta chain was identified in a study of regulatory T cells in long-lasting Graves disease. The sample's time point: newly diagnosed GD, antithyroid drugs for less than 3 months. The TCR library was prepared using RNA isolated from PBMCs. This clonotype was counted ten times or more. CDR3 length: 13 amino acids. Trimming cost V 0 bases and J 4 bases, with 9 bases left between them. Germline assignment: CDR1 DFQATT and CDR2 SNEGSKA (reference sequence). Both iRepertoire HTBI primers and Arm-PCR of CDR3 regions were used to build the TCR beta libraries. TCRdb passed the multiplex PCR reads through MiXCR, listing each CDR3 protein once. The data contain 360,000 or so distinct CDR3 sequences, approximately 15% of them singletons. The same sample was also studied in work on T cells in Graves' hyperthyroidism and ophthalmopathy.

The genes are TRBV20-1 and TRBJ1-2; D is unclear. The specimen was peripheral blood mononuclear cells (PBMCs), collected at new diagnosis, from a patient treated with antithyroid drugs. This sequence originates from a man aged 35-49 years with Graves disease. CDR3 loop: CSARDLISYGYTF. The CDR3 DNA is TGCAGTGCTAGAGATCTAATCTCCTATGGCTACACCTTC.